This T cell receptor (beta chain) was identified in a study of blood T cells in healthy people across ages. Whole-study results and caveats: Any conclusive comparison of naive versus antigen-experienced cells was prevented by using unsorted PBMCs.

Then a second PCR, running roughly 7 to 11 cycles, was carried out with a sample-barcoded 5' primer and a J-beta primer mix. TCRdb used MiXCR to reprocess the 5' RACE reads, holding one entry per CDR3 protein. The sample lists fewer than 1,200,000 distinct CDR3 sequences; around 25% were seen once. Every donor provided 9.5 to 10 milliliters of peripheral blood. On this clonotype itself: Its antigen remains unidentified.

This CDR3 has 14 residues. CDR1 and CDR2 (germline): SGHRS, YFSETQ. Trimming took 4 bases from V and 6 from J, leaving 16 bases between them. A further study also used this sample, focusing on T cells of mothers and their children.

This chain joins TRBV5-1 and TRBJ1-1; possible D gene TRBD1, 6 bases. The source of this sequence is a girl aged 2 to 9 in good health. Sequencing was performed on blood. The CDR3 here is CASSPLQGWSEAFF. CDR3 bases: TGCGCCAGCAGCCCACTACAGGGATGGTCTGAAGCTTTCTTT.